This T cell receptor (beta chain) was identified in a study of T cell responses to AZD1222 COVID-19 vaccine (dated by TCRdb to the early 2020s). With regard to the full study: AZD1222 recipients given second doses at about 4 weeks or at about 12 weeks were pooled, since spike-specific TCR depth and breadth were not found to differ between the two schedules. TCR sequencing covered fewer than 250 trial participants: 200 to 220 given two doses of AZD1222 and 26 given two doses of MenACWY control vaccine. Trial participants were enrolled into age subgroups of 18-55, 56-69 and 70-plus years, which contained 148, 28 and 57 TCR-sequenced participants, respectively.

Note on this clone: Its cognate antigen has yet to be identified. No much larger clone exists at a distance of one base, and base qualities are not known.

The CDR3 regions of human TCRbeta chains were analyzed by immunosequencing. Turning to the authors' computational methods: Repertoire TCRs were checked for matches against a reference library of SARS-CoV-2-specific TCRs that had been generated using the MIRA antigen-specificity platform. Breadth was defined as the fraction of unique TCRs that were SARS-CoV-2-associated, and depth was defined as the fraction of total T cells that were SARS-CoV-2-associated. Using the MIRA data, each spike-specific TCR was assigned both to the spike region to which the TCR was reactive and to a CD4 or CD8 class. Log10-transformed breadth and depth values were compared by one-way ANOVA with Sidak's multiple comparisons tests. Drawn from immuneACCESS, this table holds only the in-frame rearrangements with V and J called that TCRdb kept. Clones are partly lost; checked studies trace under half to an unresolved V gene and leave the rest unexplained. The DNA gave D and trimming, while V, J and clone size come from that table. For this sample there are 68,000 or so clones; around four fifths appear just once. About 12% of the sample rests with the top ten.

Findings and caveats that apply to the study as a whole: Only a handful of AZD1222 recipients were SARS-CoV-2 seropositive at baseline, limiting conclusions about previously exposed vaccinees. A significant rise in spike-specific TCR breadth and depth was observed after two AZD1222 doses relative to day 0 and relative to MenACWY recipients. Epitopes outside the regions mutated in the B.1.351 and B.1.1.7 variants were reportedly recognized by nearly half of the unique spike-specific TCRs. In the small 56-69-year group, the increase in depth fell short of significance, most likely because of low power. Participants were mostly white British, with more females than males. The authors suggested clonal diversity may have been underestimated. Vaccine-associated CD4 TCRs spanned the whole spike protein, with dominant responses in regions 160-218 and 743-854. Because no samples from the day 14 peak response were available, repertoires could be characterized only after the peak T cell response.

The germline V gene (reference sequence) provides CDR1 LGHDT and CDR2 YNNKEL. V loses 4 bases, J loses 1 base, and the germline ends lie 29 bases apart. The CDR3 sequence holds 22 residues, the cysteine and phenylalanine included. The DNA shown is the 66-base CDR3, in frame from base 1. The time point tag for this specimen amounts to: baseline before first vaccination. Samples from vaccinated people were obtained from the UK trials COV001 and COV002, which included a single-blind randomized controlled phase 2/3 trial of AZD1222 (ChAdOx1 nCoV-19) in healthy adults. For TCRbeta chain sequencing, PBMC samples were collected from trial participants at day 0 and at day 28 after the second dose.

Recombination joined TRBV3-1 (or the pseudogene TRBV3-2) with TRBJ2-6, with a tentative D call of TRBD1 or TRBD2, each matching 5 bases. This TCR derives from an adult in good health. The sample consisted of peripheral blood, taken on day 0 of AZD1222 vaccination. The DNA sequence is as follows: TGTGCCAGCAGCCGACCCCGGACGTATGTTGGGACGGGACGGTCTGGGGCCAACGTCCTGACTTTC. Its protein is CASSRPRTYVGTGRSGANVLTF.